This T cell receptor (beta chain) was identified during a study of CD8 T cells in ankylosing spondylitis. Regarding this clonotype: Its antigen is unidentified.

The V gene's germline CDR1 is KGHSH and CDR2 LQKENI. The CDR3 covers 16 residues. V lost 0 bases and J lost 4, with 15 bases in between. Making the TCR beta libraries involved quantitative 5'-RACE with molecular barcodes. TCRdb reprocessed the 5' RACE reads with MiXCR, giving one entry per CDR3 protein. Here the sample spans more than 300,000 distinct CDR3 sequences, under 14% being singletons. Study-level findings and limits: Significant enrichment of disease-linked clones was reported in matched ankylosing spondylitis synovial fluid. There was a TCR beta motif, made of roughly eight highly homologous variants, that appeared characteristic of ankylosing spondylitis blood.

Sequences were obtained from blood, either unsorted or a sorted T cell fraction (not recorded which). V and J are TRBV18 and TRBJ1-1; weak D call: TRBD1 (6 bases). The clonotype comes from a female donor with ankylosing spondylitis or in good health (not recorded which). CDR3 sequence reads: CASSPPSWGGGTEAFF. CDR3 nucleotides: TGTGCCAGCTCACCACCGAGTTGGGGGGGCGGCACTGAAGCTTTCTTT.